Listed here is a single T cell receptor beta chain. Its antigen is undetermined. By way of CD45RO/CCR7/CD25/CD127/CD95/CD27, the CD4+ regulatory, stem cell-like memory, central memory and naive cells were sorted. The sample is drawn from a study of beta chain features in type 1 diabetes. Study conclusions and caveats: Researchers report that Type 1 diabetes patients had moderately but significantly shorter TCRB CDR3s across all four CD4+ subsets. It was among patients, rather than healthy donors, that naive, central memory and Treg TCRB repertoires appeared more similar.

Sequencing targeted expressed TCRB transcripts, as all isolated RNA had been reverse transcribed. Profiled with immunoSEQ multiplex PCR; TCRdb holds only in-frame clones, not every one. The sample consists of hundreds of thousands of clones, about a sixth of them appearing once. This receptor was obtained from a man aged 18 to 29 in good health. Sequencing was performed on naive CD4+ T cells from blood.

CDR3: CAIRGTGRTYEQYF. As DNA, the CDR3 is TGTGCCATCAGGGGGACAGGGAGAACCTACGAGCAGTACTTC. The chain carries TRBV10-3 and TRBJ2-7, with 9 bases aligning to TRBD1. J was trimmed by 2 bases and V by 6 bases; bases with no gene match: 5. Germline V lookup: CDR1 ENHRY, CDR2 SYGVKD. There are 14 residues in the CDR3.